The sequence of this T cell receptor (beta chain) was determined in a study of T cell responses to AZD1222 COVID-19 vaccine (dated by TCRdb to the early 2020s). At the level of the whole study: TCR sequencing covered 230 to 250 trial participants: around 210 given two doses of AZD1222 and some 25 given two doses of MenACWY control vaccine. Trial participants were enrolled by age into 18-55, 56-69 and 70-plus year subgroups, with approximately 160, 26 and 62 TCR-sequenced participants respectively. Overall study results and their limits: After two AZD1222 doses, spike-specific TCR breadth and depth were significantly higher than at day 0 and than in MenACWY recipients. Only five to seven AZD1222 recipients were SARS-CoV-2 seropositive at baseline, limiting conclusions about previously exposed vaccinees. No day 14 peak-response samples were available, so repertoires were characterized only after the peak T cell response. The whole spike protein was spanned by vaccine-associated CD4 TCRs, and dominant responses were seen in regions 160-218 and 743-854. In the small 56-69-year group, the increase in depth fell short of significance, most likely because of low power. Reportedly, close to half of the unique spike-specific TCRs recognized epitopes lying outside the regions that are mutated in the B.1.351 and B.1.1.7 variants. Most participants were white British and females outnumbered males, and the authors suggested that clonal diversity may have been underestimated.

What the time point label conveys for this sample: about 28 days (+/-7) after the second vaccine dose. AZD1222 recipients with second doses at about 4 weeks or about 12 weeks were pooled, because spike-specific TCR depth and breadth did not differ between schedules. The vaccinee samples were drawn from two UK trials, COV001 and COV002, one of which was a single-blind randomized controlled phase 2/3 trial testing AZD1222 (ChAdOx1 nCoV-19) in healthy adults. For TCRbeta chain sequencing, PBMC samples from trial participants were taken at day 0 and at day 28 after the second dose. In regard to this clone: Its recognized antigen is unknown. Base qualities are not provided; no much larger clone lies one nucleotide away.

V is clipped by 4 bases and J by 5 bases, and the sequence between their germline boundaries is 9 bases long. Including cysteine and phenylalanine, the CDR3 has 13 amino acids. Here the CDR3 DNA is all that survives: 39 bases in frame from base 1. CDR1 and CDR2, per the germline V gene (reference sequence), are SGHAT and FQDESV. The CDR3 regions of human TCRbeta chains were analyzed by immunosequencing. Regarding the original processing steps: Repertoire TCRs were checked for matches against a reference library of SARS-CoV-2-specific TCRs that had been generated using the MIRA antigen-specificity platform. Breadth meant the fraction of unique TCRs that were SARS-CoV-2-associated, whereas depth meant the fraction of total T cells that were SARS-CoV-2-associated. Each spike-specific TCR was assigned to its reactive spike region and to a CD4 or CD8 class using the MIRA data. Log10-transformed breadth and depth values were compared by one-way ANOVA with Sidak's multiple comparisons tests. TCRdb carries this immuneACCESS record with in-frame sequences only. Its versions omit some clonotypes, under half of them owing to an unresolved V gene in the studies checked, with the rest unexplained. V and J calls and clone size come straight from that table; D and trimming were deduced from the DNA. The sample table holds around 65,000 clones, of which 65% to 85% were seen once. The ten most abundant clones make up approximately 24% of the sample.

This sample comprised peripheral blood, obtained 28 days after the second AZD1222 dose. This receptor chain uses TRBV11-1 and TRBJ1-5; too little of a D gene remains to name it. The sequence came from an adult who received the AZD1222 COVID-19 vaccine. The base sequence is TGTGCCAGCAGCTCGGCTTCAGATCAGCCCCAGCATTTT. This is translated as CASSSASDQPQHF.